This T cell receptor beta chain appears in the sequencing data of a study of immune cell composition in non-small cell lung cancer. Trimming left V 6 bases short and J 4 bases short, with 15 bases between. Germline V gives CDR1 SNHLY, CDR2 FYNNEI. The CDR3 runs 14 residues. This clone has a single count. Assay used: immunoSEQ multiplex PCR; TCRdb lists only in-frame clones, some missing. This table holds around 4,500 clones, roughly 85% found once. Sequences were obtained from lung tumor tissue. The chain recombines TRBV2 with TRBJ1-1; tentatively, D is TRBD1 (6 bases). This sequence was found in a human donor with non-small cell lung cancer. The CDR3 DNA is TGTGCCAGCAGCAAACAGGGTTTTGGCACTGAAGCTTTCTTT. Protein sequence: CASSKQGFGTEAFF.